These T cell receptor beta chains were read from a single sample in a study of CD4 and CD8 cells across lung adenocarcinoma regions. One entry per CDR3 protein results from TCRdb running MiXCR on the PCR reads. The data contain some 25,000 distinct CDR3 sequences, approximately 50% of them seen just once; the ten biggest clones take up 48%. The sample comprised CD8+ T cells from the center of a lung tumor. The receptor source for this set is a male donor with lung adenocarcinoma. The CD4 and CD8 labels of this study may be unreliable. The conserved cysteine and the conserved F or W are not part of the CDR3 here. Fields, in order: V gene, J gene, CDR3 length, D gene, CDR3 protein. A D gene is named only where the DNA matches it firmly.

>TRBV5-1|-|13|-
ASSLEGRAVETQY
>TRBV6-1|TRBJ1-1|13|TRBD1
ASRSTGVMNTEAF
>TRBV10-2|TRBJ2-5|12|-
AGSVGQDQKTQY
>TRBV6-5|-|14|-
ASSYATGVGTYEQY
>TRBV4-1|TRBJ2-3|15|TRBD2
ASSQGISRGATDTQY
>TRBV6-1|-|14|-
ASRETRAISTDTQY
>TRBV10-1|TRBJ2-2|11|-
ASRDLLTDALF
>TRBV15|TRBJ1-4|15|TRBD1
ATSRDPGTGALGKLF
>TRBV6-5|TRBJ1-3|16|-
ASSYSAGTNPSGNTIY
>TRBV5-6|TRBJ2-3|11|-
ASSTGRTDTQY
>TRBV12-3/TRBV12-4|TRBJ2-3|14|TRBD2
ANSSTSGTFTDTQY
>TRBV6-5|TRBJ2-2|16|-
ASSYSAGGRLAPGELF
>TRBV24-1|TRBJ2-3|14|-
ATSETRVGYTDTQY
>TRBV6-1|TRBJ2-5|12|-
ASKVGGAEEAQY
>TRBV6-1|TRBJ2-3|14|-
ASSEGNFISTDTQY
>TRBV10-3|TRBJ2-3|13|-
AGGSGGGLQETQY
>TRBV27|TRBJ2-1|16|TRBD2
ASSPQSTSTFLANQQF
>TRBV9|TRBJ2-1|12|TRBD2
ASSALGTSGTQF
>TRBV6-1|TRBJ2-7|14|TRBD1
ASSEALGTGGDEQY
>TRBV27|TRBJ2-5|14|-
ASRGLGACGPETQY
>TRBV6-1|TRBJ2-2|13|TRBD1
ASRGRGTGHGELF
>TRBV6-5|TRBJ1-1|12|-
ASSYLGGLADAF
>TRBV27|TRBJ2-4|15|-
ASSRLGGWGGKGTQY
>TRBV7-2|TRBJ2-7|13|-
ASSSGQSSSYEQY
>TRBV6-1|TRBJ2-5|9|-
ASSDWETQY
>TRBV6-5|TRBJ2-5|14|-
ASSYGGFVTETAQY
>TRBV6-1|TRBJ2-3|13|TRBD2
ASSAGEPGTNTQY
>TRBV5-4|-|11|-
ASSLEGGKTQY
>TRBV6-1|TRBJ1-6|11|TRBD1
ASTKTGDSPLH
>TRBV4-1|TRBJ2-4|16|TRBD1
ASSLRPGGVLAKNIQY
>TRBV6-1|TRBJ2-3|15|-
ASSEEWEGGEQDTQY
>TRBV10-2|TRBJ2-5|14|-
ASSEHGGGDGDTQY
>TRBV27|TRBJ2-5|14|-
ASRGHGGGDPETQY
>TRBV10-3|-|12|TRBD2
AISQLAGGNEQF
>TRBV6-1|-|12|-
ASSEVGEVGEQY
>TRBV3-1|TRBJ2-3|14|-
ASRGGTSRFTDTQY
>TRBV6-1|TRBJ2-3|14|-
ASSETERGATDTQY
>TRBV27|TRBJ2-2|14|-
ASSSLPPGHTGELF
>TRBV10-2|TRBJ2-4|13|TRBD1
ANGQGAGAQDTQY
>TRBV6-1|TRBJ2-6|17|-
ASTVTRGGAFSGANVLT
>TRBV27|TRBJ2-2|15|TRBD2
ASSPGTSGSRAGELF
>TRBV6-5|TRBJ2-1|15|TRBD2
ASSSERGREGYNEQF